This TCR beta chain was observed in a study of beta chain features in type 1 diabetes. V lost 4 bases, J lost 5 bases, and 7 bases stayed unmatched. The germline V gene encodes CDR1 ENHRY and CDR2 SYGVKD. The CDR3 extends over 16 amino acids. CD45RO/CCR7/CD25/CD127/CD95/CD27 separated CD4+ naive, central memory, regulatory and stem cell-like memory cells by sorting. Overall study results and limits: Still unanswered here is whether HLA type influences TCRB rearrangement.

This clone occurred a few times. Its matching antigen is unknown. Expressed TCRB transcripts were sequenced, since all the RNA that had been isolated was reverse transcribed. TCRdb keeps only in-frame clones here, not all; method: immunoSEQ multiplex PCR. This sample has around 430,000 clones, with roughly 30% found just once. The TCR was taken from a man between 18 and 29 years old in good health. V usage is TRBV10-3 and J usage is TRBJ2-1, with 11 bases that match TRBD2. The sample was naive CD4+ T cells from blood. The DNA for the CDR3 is TGTGCCATCAGTGGGGCCGGGACTAGCGGAAACAATGAGCAGTTCTTC. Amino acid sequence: CAISGAGTSGNNEQFF.